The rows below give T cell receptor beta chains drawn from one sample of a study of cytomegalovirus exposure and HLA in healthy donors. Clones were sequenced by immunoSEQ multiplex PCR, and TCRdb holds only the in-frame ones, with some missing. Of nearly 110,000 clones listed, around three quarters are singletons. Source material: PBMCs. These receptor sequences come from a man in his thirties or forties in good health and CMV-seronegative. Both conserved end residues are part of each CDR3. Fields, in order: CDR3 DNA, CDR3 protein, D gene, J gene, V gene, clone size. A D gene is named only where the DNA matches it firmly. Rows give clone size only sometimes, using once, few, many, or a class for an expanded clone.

CDR3 DNA: TGCGCCAGCAGCTTGGGGGCCCCCGACAGGGCCCACGAGCAGTACTTC
CDR3 protein: CASSLGAPDRAHEQYF
D gene: TRBD1
J gene: TRBJ2-7
V gene: TRBV5-1
clone size: NA

CDR3 DNA: TGTGCCACCAGCAGAGAGGCTAGCGGCTACAATGAGCAGTTCTTC
CDR3 protein: CATSREASGYNEQFF
D gene: TRBD2
J gene: TRBJ2-1
V gene: TRBV15
clone size: NA

CDR3 DNA: TGTGCCAGCAGCCCGGACAGAGCCTCTACCTCCTACGAGCAGTACTTC
CDR3 protein: CASSPDRASTSYEQYF
D gene: NA
J gene: TRBJ2-7
V gene: TRBV5-4
clone size: many

CDR3 DNA: TGTGCCAGCAGTGAATCAGTACAGCCCCAGCATTTT
CDR3 protein: CASSESVQPQHF
D gene: NA
J gene: TRBJ1-5
V gene: TRBV6-1
clone size: NA

CDR3 DNA: TGCAGTGCTAGGAGCGTAGGGGTGTACTTC
CDR3 protein: CSARSVGVYF
D gene: NA
J gene: TRBJ2-5
V gene: TRBV20-1
clone size: NA

CDR3 DNA: TGTGCCAGCAGCGCCGGGACTAGCGACTACAATGAGCAGTTCTTC
CDR3 protein: CASSAGTSDYNEQFF
D gene: TRBD2
J gene: TRBJ2-1
V gene: TRBV9
clone size: NA

CDR3 DNA: TGTGCCAGCAGTGAAGCGCTTCGGTCAGGGGAGACCCAGTACTTC
CDR3 protein: CASSEALRSGETQYF
D gene: NA
J gene: TRBJ2-5
V gene: TRBV2
clone size: few

CDR3 DNA: TGCGCCAGCAGCCTAAGGGGGACTAGCGGGGTAATAACCTACAATGAGCAGTTCTTC
CDR3 protein: CASSLRGTSGVITYNEQFF
D gene: TRBD2
J gene: TRBJ2-1
V gene: TRBV4-1
clone size: NA

CDR3 DNA: TGCAGCGTTGTTCCCTCAGGCTCCGAGCAGTACTTC
CDR3 protein: CSVVPSGSEQYF
D gene: NA
J gene: TRBJ2-7
V gene: TRBV29-1
clone size: NA

CDR3 DNA: TGTGCTACGCAGGGGGGAGGCGGGAGGGCCGCGACCCAAGAGACCCAGTACTTC
CDR3 protein: CATQGGGGRAATQETQYF
D gene: TRBD2
J gene: TRBJ2-5
V gene: TRBV10-3
clone size: NA

CDR3 DNA: TGTGCCAGCAGTGAAGCGCTTCAGTTTCTCCGGATGGGGCAGCCCTTCTACGAGCAGTACTTC
CDR3 protein: CASSEALQFLRMGQPFYEQYF
D gene: NA
J gene: TRBJ2-7
V gene: TRBV6-1
clone size: NA

CDR3 DNA: TGCGCCAGCAGCCCCCGACAGGGTCGAAACACCGGGGAGCTGTTTTTT
CDR3 protein: CASSPRQGRNTGELFF
D gene: TRBD1
J gene: TRBJ2-2
V gene: TRBV5-1
clone size: few

CDR3 DNA: TGTGCCAGCACCCATCGGGGGGGGCATTCCTACAATAAGCAGTTCTTC
CDR3 protein: CASTHRGGHSYNKQFF
D gene: TRBD2
J gene: TRBJ2-1
V gene: TRBV28
clone size: once

CDR3 DNA: TGCGCCAGCAGCCCGGGTTCGGCTAGCGGGAGTTGGGATACGCAGTATTTT
CDR3 protein: CASSPGSASGSWDTQYF
D gene: TRBD2
J gene: TRBJ2-3
V gene: TRBV5-1
clone size: NA